This T cell receptor (beta chain) was obtained from a study of blood T cell repertoires in COVID-19. Those who participated ranged in age from roughly 18 to 89 years and resided in about two dozen US areas. The germline V gene encodes CDR1 DFQATT and CDR2 SNEGSKA (reference sequence). Trimming cost V 3 bases and J 1 base, with 14 bases left between them. The CDR3 covers 15 residues. This clone was recorded a few times. Under the authors' procedure: Amplification of reference gene primers provided the estimated nucleated cell counts. Clones were sequenced by immunoSEQ multiplex PCR, and TCRdb holds only the in-frame ones, with some missing. V, J and clone size were drawn from that table, and D and trimming were deduced from the DNA. The repertoire holds 250,000 to 350,000 clones, with around 90% as singletons.

The receptor was isolated from a woman under 30 who had recovered from COVID-19. Input material: PBMCs or T cells enriched from blood (not recorded which). The chain employs TRBV20-1 and TRBJ2-3; maybe TRBD2 (5 bases). CDR3 protein: CSASRRGARTDTQYF. CDR3 in DNA: TGCAGTGCTAGTCGTCGGGGAGCTCGCACAGATACGCAGTATTTT.